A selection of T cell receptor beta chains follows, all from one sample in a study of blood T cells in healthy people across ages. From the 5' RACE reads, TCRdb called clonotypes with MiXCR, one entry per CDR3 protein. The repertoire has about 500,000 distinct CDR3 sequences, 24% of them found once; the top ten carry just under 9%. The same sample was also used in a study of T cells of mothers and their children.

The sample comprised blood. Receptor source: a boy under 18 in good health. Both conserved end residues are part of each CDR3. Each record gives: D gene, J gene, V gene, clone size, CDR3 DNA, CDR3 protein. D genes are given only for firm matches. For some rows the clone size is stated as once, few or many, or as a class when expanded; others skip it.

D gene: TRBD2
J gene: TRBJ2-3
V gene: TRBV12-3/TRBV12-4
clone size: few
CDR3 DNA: TGTGCCAGCAGTTTAACGGCTAGCGGACCCACAGATACGCAGTATTTT
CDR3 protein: CASSLTASGPTDTQYF

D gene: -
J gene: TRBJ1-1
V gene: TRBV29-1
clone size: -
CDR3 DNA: TGCAGCGTAGGAGAAACGGGGAGGGACACTGAAGCTTTCTTT
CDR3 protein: CSVGETGRDTEAFF

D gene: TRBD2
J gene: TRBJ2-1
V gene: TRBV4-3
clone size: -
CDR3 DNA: TGCGCCAGCAGCCATGGGGGAGGGGCCAATGATGAGCAGTTCTTC
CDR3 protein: CASSHGGGANDEQFF

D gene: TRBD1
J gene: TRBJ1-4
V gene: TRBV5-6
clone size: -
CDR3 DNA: TGTGCCAGCAGCTGGCGGGGACAGGGCTATGAAAAACTGTTTTTT
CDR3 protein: CASSWRGQGYEKLFF

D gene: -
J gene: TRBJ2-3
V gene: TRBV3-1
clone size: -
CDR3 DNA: TGTGCCAGCAGCCATGGTCTAGGCGCAGATACGCAGTATTTT
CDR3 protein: CASSHGLGADTQYF

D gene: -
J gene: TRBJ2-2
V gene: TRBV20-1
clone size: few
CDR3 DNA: TGCAGTGCTAGAGATCGGCAGCAGAACACCGGGGAGCTGTTTTTT
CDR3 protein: CSARDRQQNTGELFF

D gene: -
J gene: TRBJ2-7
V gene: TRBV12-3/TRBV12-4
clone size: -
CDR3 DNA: TGTGCCAGCAGTTATACAGGGATTAGCTCCTACGAGCAGTACTTC
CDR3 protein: CASSYTGISSYEQYF

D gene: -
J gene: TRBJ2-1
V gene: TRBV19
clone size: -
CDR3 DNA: TGTGCCAGTAGTACCGACTATGACGATGAGCAGTTCTTC
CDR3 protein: CASSTDYDDEQFF

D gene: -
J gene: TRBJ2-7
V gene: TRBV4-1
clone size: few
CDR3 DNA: TGCGCCAGCAGCCCAAACCCGGGAGCGAGCGGCGAGCAGTACTTC
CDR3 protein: CASSPNPGASGEQYF

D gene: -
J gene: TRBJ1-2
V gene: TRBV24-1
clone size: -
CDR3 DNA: TGTGCCACCAGTGCTACCAGAAACTATGGCTACACCTTC
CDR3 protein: CATSATRNYGYTF

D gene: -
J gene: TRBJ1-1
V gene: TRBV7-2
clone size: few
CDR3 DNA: TGTGCCAGCAGCACACAGGTGGGGGGCACTGAAGCTTTCTTT
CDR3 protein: CASSTQVGGTEAFF

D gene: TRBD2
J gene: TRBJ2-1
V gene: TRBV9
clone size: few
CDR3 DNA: TGTGCCAGCAGCGTAGGGGCTAGCGGGAGTGACGAGCAGTTCTTC
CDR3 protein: CASSVGASGSDEQFF

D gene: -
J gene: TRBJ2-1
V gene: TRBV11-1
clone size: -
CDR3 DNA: TGTGCCAGCAGCTTAATGAGAGGGCTCCTCGGCAATGAGCAGTTCTTC
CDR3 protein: CASSLMRGLLGNEQFF

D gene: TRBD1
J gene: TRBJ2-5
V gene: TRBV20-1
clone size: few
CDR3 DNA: TGCAGTGCTAGAGATCGGGACAGGGGGATACGAGGGCAGTACTTC
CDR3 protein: CSARDRDRGIRGQYF

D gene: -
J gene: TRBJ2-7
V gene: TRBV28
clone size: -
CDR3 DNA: TGTGCCAGCAGTCCCCAGTATCGTTTCTCCGAGCAGTACTTC
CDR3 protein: CASSPQYRFSEQYF

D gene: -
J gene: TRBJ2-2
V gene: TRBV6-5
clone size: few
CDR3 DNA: TGTGCCAGCAGTTGCAGCCAGAACACCGGGGAGCTGTTTTTT
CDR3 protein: CASSCSQNTGELFF

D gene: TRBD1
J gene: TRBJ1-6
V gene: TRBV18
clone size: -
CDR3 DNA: TGTGCCAGCTCACCACCCAACAGGGGAGGCAATTCACCCCTCCACTTT
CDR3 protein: CASSPPNRGGNSPLHF

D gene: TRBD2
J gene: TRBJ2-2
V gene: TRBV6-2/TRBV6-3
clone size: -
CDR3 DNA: TGTGCCAGCAGACTAACTAGCGGGACAGGGGAGCTGTTTTTT
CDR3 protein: CASRLTSGTGELFF

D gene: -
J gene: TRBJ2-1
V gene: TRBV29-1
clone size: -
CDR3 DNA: TGCAGCGGGGCGGCAGGTGATGAGCAGTTCTTC
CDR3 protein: CSGAAGDEQFF

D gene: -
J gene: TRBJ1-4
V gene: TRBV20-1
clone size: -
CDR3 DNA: TGCAGTGCTAGGAGTCCCGGCGGTGAAAAACTGTTTTTT
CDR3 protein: CSARSPGGEKLFF

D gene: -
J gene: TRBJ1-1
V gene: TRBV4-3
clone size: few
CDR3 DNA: TGCGCCAGCAGCGGGGGGTCGAACACTGAAGCTTTCTTT
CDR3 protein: CASSGGSNTEAFF

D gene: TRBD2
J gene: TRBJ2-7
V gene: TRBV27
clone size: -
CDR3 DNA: TGTGCCAGCAGTTATAACCCGCGGGGGGGCGAGCAGTACTTC
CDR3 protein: CASSYNPRGGEQYF

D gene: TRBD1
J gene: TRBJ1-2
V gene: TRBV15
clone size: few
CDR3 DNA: TGTGCCACCAGCAGAGATGGCGGACAGGGTCGGAACTATGGCTACACCTTC
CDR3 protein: CATSRDGGQGRNYGYTF

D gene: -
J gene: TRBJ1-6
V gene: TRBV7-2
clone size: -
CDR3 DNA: TGTGCCAGCAGCTCCGACGGGGACTGGAATTCACCCCTCCACTTT
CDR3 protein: CASSSDGDWNSPLHF

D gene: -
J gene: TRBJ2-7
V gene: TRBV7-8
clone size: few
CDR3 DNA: TGTGCCAGCAGCCCAACAAGGACCCAAACCTACGAGCAGTACTTC
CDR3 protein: CASSPTRTQTYEQYF

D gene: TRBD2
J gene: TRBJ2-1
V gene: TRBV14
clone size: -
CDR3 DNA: TGTGCCAGCAGCCGAAAACTAGCGGTCAATGAGCAGTTCTTC
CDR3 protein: CASSRKLAVNEQFF

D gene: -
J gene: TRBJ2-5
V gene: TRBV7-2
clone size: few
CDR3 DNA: TGTGCCAGCAGCTTAGGTGCAGGGTACCAAGAGACCCAGTACTTC
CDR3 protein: CASSLGAGYQETQYF

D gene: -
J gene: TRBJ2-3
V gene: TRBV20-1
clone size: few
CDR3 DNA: TGCAGTGCTAAGGGGGGCGGGATATGGGGCACAGATACGCAGTATTTT
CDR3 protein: CSAKGGGIWGTDTQYF

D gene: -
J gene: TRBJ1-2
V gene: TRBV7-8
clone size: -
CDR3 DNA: TGTGCCAGCAGCCCCGTGAGGGAAGCTGGCTACACCTTC
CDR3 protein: CASSPVREAGYTF

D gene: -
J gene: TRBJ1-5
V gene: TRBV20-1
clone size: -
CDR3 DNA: TGCAGTGCCCCGGGCACGGGGGTATTCGTCAATCAGCCCCAGCATTTT
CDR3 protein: CSAPGTGVFVNQPQHF

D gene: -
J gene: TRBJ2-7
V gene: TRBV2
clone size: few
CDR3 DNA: TGTGCCAGCAGTGTAGGTAGGGGAGAATACGAGCAGTACTTC
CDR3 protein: CASSVGRGEYEQYF

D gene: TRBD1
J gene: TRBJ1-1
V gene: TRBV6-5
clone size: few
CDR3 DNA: TGTGCCAGCGGTGGACAGGCCTTGAACACTGAAGCTTTCTTT
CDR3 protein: CASGGQALNTEAFF

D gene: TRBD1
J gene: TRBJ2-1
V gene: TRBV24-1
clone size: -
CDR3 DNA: TGTGCCACCAGTGATCCGACAGGGGGGGTATCCAATGAGCAGTTCTTC
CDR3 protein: CATSDPTGGVSNEQFF

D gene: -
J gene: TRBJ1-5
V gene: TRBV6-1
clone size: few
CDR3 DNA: TGTGCCAGCAGTGAAGACTACAGGGTCAATCAGCCCCAGCATTTT
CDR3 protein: CASSEDYRVNQPQHF

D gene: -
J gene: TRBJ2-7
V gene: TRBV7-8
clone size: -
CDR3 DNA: TGTGCCAGCAGCTTACAGGCCCAGGGAACCTACGAGCAGTACTTC
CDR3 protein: CASSLQAQGTYEQYF

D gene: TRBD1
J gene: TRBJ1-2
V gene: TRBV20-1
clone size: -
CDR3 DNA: TGTCGTCCGACAGGGGACCGGGTCTCCTATGGCTACACCTTC
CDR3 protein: CRPTGDRVSYGYTF

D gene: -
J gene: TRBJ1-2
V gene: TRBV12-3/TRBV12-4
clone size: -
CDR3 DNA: TGTGCCAGCAGTTTAGGAGGGACACTCTATGGCTACACCTTC
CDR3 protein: CASSLGGTLYGYTF

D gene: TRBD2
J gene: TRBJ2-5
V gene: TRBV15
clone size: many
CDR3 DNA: TGTGCCACCAGCAGAGACAGCGGGAGACAAGAGACCCAGTACTTC
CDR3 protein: CATSRDSGRQETQYF

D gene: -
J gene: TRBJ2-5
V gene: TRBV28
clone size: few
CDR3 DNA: TGTGCCACGCAAGGAGACAGTGAGACTATATGGGGGCCCCAGTACTTC
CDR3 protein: CATQGDSETIWGPQYF

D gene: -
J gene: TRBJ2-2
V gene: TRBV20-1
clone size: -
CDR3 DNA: TGCAGTGCTCTCAGGACAGAAACCGGGGAGCTGTTTTTT
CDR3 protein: CSALRTETGELFF

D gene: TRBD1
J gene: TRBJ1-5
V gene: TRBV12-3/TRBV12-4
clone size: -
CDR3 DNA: TGTGCCAGCAGTTTAGCCGGACAGGGGGCAGCCCAGCATTTT
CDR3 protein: CASSLAGQGAAQHF

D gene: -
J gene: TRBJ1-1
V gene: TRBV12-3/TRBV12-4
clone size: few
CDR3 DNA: TGTGCCAGCAGTTTAGTCAGGGGTGAAGCTTTCTTT
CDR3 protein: CASSLVRGEAFF

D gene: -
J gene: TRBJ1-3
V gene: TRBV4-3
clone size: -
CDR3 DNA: TGCGCCAGCAGCCAAGATCGCGCGTTGGGAGGAAACACCATATATTTT
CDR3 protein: CASSQDRALGGNTIYF

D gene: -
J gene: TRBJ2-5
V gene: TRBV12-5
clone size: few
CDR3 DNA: TGTGCTAGTGGCCCCGAGTCCGGAGAGACCCAGTACTTC
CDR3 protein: CASGPESGETQYF

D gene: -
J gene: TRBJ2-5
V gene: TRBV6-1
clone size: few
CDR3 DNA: TGTGCCAGCGGCGGGCCAGGAGGCCAAGAGACCCAGTACTTC
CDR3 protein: CASGGPGGQETQYF

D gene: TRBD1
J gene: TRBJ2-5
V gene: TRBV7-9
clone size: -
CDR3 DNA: TGTGCCAGCAGCCAGACAGGGTCCTCCATCGAGACCCAGTACTTC
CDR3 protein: CASSQTGSSIETQYF

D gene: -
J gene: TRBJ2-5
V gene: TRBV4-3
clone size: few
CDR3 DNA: TGCGCCAGCAGCCAAGAACAGACGCTACAAGAGACCCAGTACTTC
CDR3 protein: CASSQEQTLQETQYF